This TCR beta chain is from a study of long-term antiretroviral therapy in people with HIV. Researchers report immunoSEQ v3.0 was run at survey level. TCRdb's copy holds only in-frame clones and misses some; the assay was immunoSEQ multiplex PCR. The sample contains about 26,000 clones, roughly 84% of which appear only once. The sequences come from unsorted PBMCs, collected about 5 years after starting antiretroviral therapy. The sequence derives from a man aged 40-49 years with HIV.

This CDR3 is CAISESPGQGLDGYTF. Written as DNA, the CDR3 is TGTGCCATCAGTGAGTCACCGGGACAGGGATTGGATGGCTACACCTTC. This chain connects TRBV10-3 to TRBJ1-2, with TRBD1 matching over 9 bases. V shed 0 bases and J 6 bases; nucleotides not matched to a gene: 8. This CDR3 spans 16 amino acids. Germline V lookup: CDR1 ENHRY, CDR2 SYGVKD.